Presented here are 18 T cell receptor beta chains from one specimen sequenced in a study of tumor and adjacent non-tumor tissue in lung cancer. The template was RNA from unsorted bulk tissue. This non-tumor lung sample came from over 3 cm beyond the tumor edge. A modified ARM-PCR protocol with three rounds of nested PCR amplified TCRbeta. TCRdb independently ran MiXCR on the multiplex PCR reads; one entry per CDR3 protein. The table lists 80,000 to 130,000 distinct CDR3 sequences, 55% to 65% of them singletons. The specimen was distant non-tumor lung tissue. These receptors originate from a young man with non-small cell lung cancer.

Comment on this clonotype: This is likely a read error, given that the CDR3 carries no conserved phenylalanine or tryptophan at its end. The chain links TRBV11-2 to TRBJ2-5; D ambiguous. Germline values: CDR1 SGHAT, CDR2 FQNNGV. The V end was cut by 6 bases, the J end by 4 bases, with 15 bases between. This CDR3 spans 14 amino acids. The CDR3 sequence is CASSFRLDRETQYL. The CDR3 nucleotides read TGTGCCAGCAGTTTTCGGCTAGACCGAGAGACCCAGTACTTA.

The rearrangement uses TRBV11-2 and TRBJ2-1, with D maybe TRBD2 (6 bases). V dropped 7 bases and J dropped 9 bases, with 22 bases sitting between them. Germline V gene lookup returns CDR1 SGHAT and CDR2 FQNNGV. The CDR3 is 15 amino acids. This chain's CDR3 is CASTSERALYGEQFF. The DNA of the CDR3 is TGTGCCAGCACTTCGGAGCGGGCCCTCTACGGTGAGCAGTTCTTC.

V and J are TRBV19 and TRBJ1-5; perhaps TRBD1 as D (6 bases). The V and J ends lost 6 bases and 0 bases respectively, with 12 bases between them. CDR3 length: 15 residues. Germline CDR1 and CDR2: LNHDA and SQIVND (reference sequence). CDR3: CASRTGQNSNQPQHF. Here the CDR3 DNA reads TGTGCCAGTAGAACTGGACAGAATAGCAATCAGCCCCAGCATTTT.

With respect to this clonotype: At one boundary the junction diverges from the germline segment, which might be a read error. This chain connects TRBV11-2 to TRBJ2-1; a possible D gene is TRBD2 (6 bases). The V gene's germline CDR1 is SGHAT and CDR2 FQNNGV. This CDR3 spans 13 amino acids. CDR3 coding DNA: TGTGCCAGCAACTTAGCAGCGGGCGGCGAGCAGTTCTTC. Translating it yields CASNLAAGGEQFF.

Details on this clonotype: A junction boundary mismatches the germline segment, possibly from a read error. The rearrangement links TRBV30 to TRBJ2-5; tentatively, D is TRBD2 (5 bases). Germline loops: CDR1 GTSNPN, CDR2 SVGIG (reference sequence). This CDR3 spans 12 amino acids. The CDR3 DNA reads TGTGCCTGGCTCGGGAATAAGGAGACCCAGTATTTC. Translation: CAWLGNKETQYF.

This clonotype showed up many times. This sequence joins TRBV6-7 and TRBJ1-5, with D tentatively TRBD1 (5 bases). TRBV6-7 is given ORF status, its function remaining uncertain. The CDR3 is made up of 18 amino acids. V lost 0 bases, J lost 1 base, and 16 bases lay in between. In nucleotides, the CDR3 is TGTGCCAGCAGTTACTCGAGGAAAAGGGACTCCAGCAATCAGCCCCAGCATTTT. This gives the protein CASSYSRKRDSSNQPQHF.

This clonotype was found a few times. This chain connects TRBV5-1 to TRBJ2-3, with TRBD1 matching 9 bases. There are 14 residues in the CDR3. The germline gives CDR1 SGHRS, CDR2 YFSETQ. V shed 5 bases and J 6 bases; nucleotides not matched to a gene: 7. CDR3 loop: CASSPGQGMDTQYF. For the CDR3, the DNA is TGCGCCAGCAGTCCCGGACAGGGGATGGATACGCAGTATTTT.

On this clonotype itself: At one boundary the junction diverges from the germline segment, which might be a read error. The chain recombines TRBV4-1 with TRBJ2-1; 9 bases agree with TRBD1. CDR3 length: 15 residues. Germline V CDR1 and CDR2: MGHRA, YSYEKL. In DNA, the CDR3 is TGCGCCGGCAGCCCGGGACAGGGCCCATACGATGAGCAGTTCTTC. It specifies CAGSPGQGPYDEQFF.

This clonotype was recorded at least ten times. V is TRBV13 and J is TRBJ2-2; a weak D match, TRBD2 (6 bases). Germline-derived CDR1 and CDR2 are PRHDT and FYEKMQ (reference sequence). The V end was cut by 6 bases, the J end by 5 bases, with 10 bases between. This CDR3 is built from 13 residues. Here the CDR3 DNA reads TGTGCCAGCAGATACGGGACTACCGGGGAGCTGTTTTTT. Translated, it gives CASRYGTTGELFF.

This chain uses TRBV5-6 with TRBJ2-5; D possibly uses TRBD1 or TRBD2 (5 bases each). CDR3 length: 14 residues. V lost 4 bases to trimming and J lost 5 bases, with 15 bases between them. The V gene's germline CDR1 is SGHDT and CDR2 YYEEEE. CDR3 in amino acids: CASSPVGTGETQYF. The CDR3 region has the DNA TGTGCCAGCAGCCCCGTGGGGACCGGGGAGACCCAGTACTTC.

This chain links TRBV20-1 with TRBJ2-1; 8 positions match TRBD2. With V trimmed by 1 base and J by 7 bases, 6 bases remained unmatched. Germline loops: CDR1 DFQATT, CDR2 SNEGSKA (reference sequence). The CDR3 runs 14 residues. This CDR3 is CSARVREGRNEQFF. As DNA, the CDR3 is TGCAGTGCTAGAGTTCGGGAGGGTAGGAATGAGCAGTTCTTC.

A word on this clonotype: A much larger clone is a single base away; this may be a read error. CDR3 amino acids: CASARQGVNEKLFF. Written as DNA, the CDR3 is TGTGCCAGCGCCCGCCAGGGGGTGAATGAAAAACTGTTTTTT. V and J are TRBV12-3 or TRBV12-4 and TRBJ1-4; TRBD1 matches at 7 bases. The V gene end was trimmed by 8 bases and the J gene end by 5 bases; junction bases not matched to a gene: 8. The length of the CDR3 is 14 residues.

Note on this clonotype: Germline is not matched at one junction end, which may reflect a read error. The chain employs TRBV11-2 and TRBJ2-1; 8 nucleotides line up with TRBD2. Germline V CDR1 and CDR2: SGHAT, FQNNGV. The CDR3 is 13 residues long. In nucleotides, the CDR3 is TGTGCCAGCAGCCCCGGACTAGCCCATGAACAGTTCTTC. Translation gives CASSPGLAHEQFF.

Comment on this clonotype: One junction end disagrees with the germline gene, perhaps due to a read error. In DNA, the CDR3 is TGCGGCGTTGGGAGTTGGGGTACGCAGTCTGAAGCTTTCTTT. It encodes CGVGSWGTQSEAFF. The V and J genes are TRBV29-1 and TRBJ1-1, with D hard to call. CDR1 is SQVTM and CDR2 is ANQGSEA in the germline V gene. CDR3 size: 14 residues.

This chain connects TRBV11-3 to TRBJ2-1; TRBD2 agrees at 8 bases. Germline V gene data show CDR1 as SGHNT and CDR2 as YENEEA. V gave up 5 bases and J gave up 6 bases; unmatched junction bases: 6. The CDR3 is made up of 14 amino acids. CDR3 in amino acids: CASSRVAGRNEQFF. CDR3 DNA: TGTGCCAGCAGCCGAGTAGCGGGACGCAATGAGCAGTTCTTC. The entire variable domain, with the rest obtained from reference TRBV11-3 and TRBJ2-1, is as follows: EAGVVQSPRYKIIEKKQPVAFWCNPISGHNTLYWYLQNLGQGPELLIRYENEEAVDDSQLPKDRFSAERLKGVDSTLKIQPAELGDSAVYLCASSRVAGRNEQFFGPGTRLTVL.

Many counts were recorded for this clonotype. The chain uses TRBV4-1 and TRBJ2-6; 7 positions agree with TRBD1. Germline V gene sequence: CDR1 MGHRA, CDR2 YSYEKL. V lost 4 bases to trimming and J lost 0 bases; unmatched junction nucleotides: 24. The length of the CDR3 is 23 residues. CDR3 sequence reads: CASSPSGAAKIGTDDSGANVLTF. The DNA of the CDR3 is TGCGCCAGCAGCCCCTCAGGGGCTGCCAAGATCGGGACAGACGACTCTGGGGCCAACGTCCTGACTTTC.

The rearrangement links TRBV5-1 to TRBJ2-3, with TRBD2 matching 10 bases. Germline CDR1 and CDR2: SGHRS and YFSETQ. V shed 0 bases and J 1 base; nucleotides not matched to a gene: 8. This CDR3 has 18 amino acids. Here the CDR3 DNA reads TGCGCCAGCAGCTTGGCCCTAGCGGGAGAGAGGGGCACAGATACGCAGTATTTT. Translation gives CASSLALAGERGTDTQYF.

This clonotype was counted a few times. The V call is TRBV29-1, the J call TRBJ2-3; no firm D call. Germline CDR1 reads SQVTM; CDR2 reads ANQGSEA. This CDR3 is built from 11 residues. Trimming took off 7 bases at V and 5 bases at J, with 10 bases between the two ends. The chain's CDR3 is CSGAWGDTQYF. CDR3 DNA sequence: TGCAGCGGGGCTTGGGGAGATACGCAGTATTTT.